The 25 T cell receptor beta chains presented below share a single source sample, sequenced in a study of OX40 agonist ivuxolimab in advanced cancers. Libraries came from the immunoSEQ multiplex PCR assay. The table was pulled from immuneACCESS by TCRdb, which kept in-frame rearrangements only. Such tables lose some clones; where checked, under half of the loss comes from unresolved V genes, and the rest has no known cause. This sample is represented by roughly 120,000 clones; over 75% of them were singletons. The ten largest clones capture about 0.55% of the sample. The specimen comprised CD4+ or CD8+ T cells sorted from blood, sampled in a trial of the OX40 agonist ivuxolimab. Receptors were obtained from an adult with an advanced solid tumor such as melanoma, head and neck, liver or kidney cancer.

V is TRBV7-2 and J is TRBJ1-4; D remains unclear. The CDR3 is made up of 15 amino acids. V was shortened by 5 bases and J by 4 bases, with 14 bases between the two germline ends. Germline CDR1 is SGHTA and CDR2 is FQGNSA. CDR3 in amino acids: CASSLRGDVNEKLFF. In DNA, the CDR3 is TGTGCCAGCAGCCTCCGGGGAGACGTTAATGAAAAACTGTTTTTT.

This chain uses TRBV6-4 with TRBJ1-5; D is unclear. The CDR3 spans 13 residues. V lost 3 bases to trimming and J lost 2 bases, with 5 bases between them. CDR1 and CDR2 (germline): MRHNA, SNTAGT. The CDR3 reads CASSETRNQPQHF. The CDR3 nucleotides read TGTGCCAGCAGTGAAACGCGCAATCAGCCCCAGCATTTT.

The chain has TRBV2 and TRBJ2-7, with D perhaps matching TRBD1 or TRBD2 (5 bases each). Between the trimmed V and J ends, which lost 5 bases and 11 bases, there was a span of 16 bases. The germline gives CDR1 SNHLY, CDR2 FYNNEI. The CDR3 has 12 amino acids. Here the CDR3 reads CASSPERQREYF. CDR3 sequence (DNA): TGTGCCAGCAGTCCCGAAAGACAGAGGGAGTACTTC. The full variable domain, with the rest looked up from reference TRBV2 and TRBJ2-7, is EPEVTQTPSHQVTQMGQEVILRCVPISNHLYFYWYRQILGQKVEFLVSFYNNEISEKSEIFDDQFSVERPDGSNFTLKIRSTKLEDSAMYFCASSPERQREYFGPGTRLTVT.

The CDR3 nucleotides are TGTGCCAGCAGTCCACAGGGTCCCAATTTCGATGAGCAGTTCTTC. Its protein product is CASSPQGPNFDEQFF. The rearrangement joins TRBV28 to TRBJ2-1; tentative D call: TRBD1 (6 bases). V lost 5 bases and J lost 8, with 19 bases in between. This CDR3 contains 15 residues. Per the germline V gene, CDR1 is MDHEN and CDR2 is SYDVKM. Full variable domain (missing parts from reference TRBV28 and TRBJ2-1): DVKVTQSSRYLVKRTGEKVFLECVQDMDHENMFWYRQDPGLGLRLIYFSYDVKMKEKGDIPEGYSVSREKKERFSLILESASTNQTSMYLCASSPQGPNFDEQFFGPGTRLTVL.

The rearrangement joins TRBV9 to TRBJ2-2; unclear D gene. With 0 bases removed from V and 0 bases from J, the gap between germline ends came to 12 bases. The CDR3 has 17 residues. Germline V gene data show CDR1 as SGDLS and CDR2 as YYNGEE. CDR3 region: CASSVGFGLANTGELFF. DNA of the CDR3: TGTGCCAGCAGCGTAGGATTCGGGCTAGCGAACACCGGGGAGCTGTTTTTT.

V gene TRBV6-1 combines with J gene TRBJ2-7; D may be TRBD2 (6 bases). The CDR3 sequence is 15 residues long. Trimming pared 5 bases from V and 4 bases from J, leaving 18 bases between. The germline V gene encodes CDR1 MNHNS and CDR2 SASEGT. The CDR3 loop is CASSPGGSGLYEQYF. Written as DNA, the CDR3 is TGTGCCAGCAGTCCTGGGGGGTCAGGTTTGTACGAGCAGTACTTC.

CDR3 residues: CASTAGLAGGGTQYF. CDR3 sequence (DNA): TGCGCCAGCACCGCCGGGCTAGCGGGGGGTGGGACCCAGTACTTC. The chain links TRBV5-1 to TRBJ2-7; 11 bases fit TRBD2. The DNA end favors TRBJ2-5, so the J call may be wrong. Per germline, CDR1 SGHRS and CDR2 YFSETQ. The CDR3 has 15 residues.

The chain is built from TRBV7-2 and TRBJ2-5; D is possibly TRBD1 or TRBD2 (5 bases each). This CDR3 is 14 amino acids long. Between the trimmed V and J ends, which lost 6 bases and 5 bases, there was a span of 16 bases. Germline CDR1 is SGHTA and CDR2 is FQGNSA. The CDR3 bases are TGTGCCAGCAGTGGGGGATGGGTCGCGGAGACCCAGTACTTC. Amino acid sequence: CASSGGWVAETQYF.

The rearrangement joins TRBV7-8 to TRBJ2-7; a weak D match, TRBD1 (5 bases). Deletions cut 3 bases from V and 3 bases from J, with 9 bases between. This CDR3 region has 13 residues. Germline assignment: CDR1 SGHVS and CDR2 FQNEAQ. CDR3: CASSFAQGYEQYF. The CDR3, as DNA: TGTGCCAGCAGCTTTGCCCAGGGCTACGAGCAGTACTTC.

This chain uses TRBV7-8 with TRBJ1-2; D uncertain. Germline CDR1 reads SGHVS; CDR2 reads FQNEAQ. Trimming left V 5 bases short and J 2 bases short, with 9 bases between. The CDR3 extends over 13 amino acids. The CDR3 region has the DNA TGTGCCAGCAGCCAACGACGGAACTATGGCTACACCTTC. It is translated as CASSQRRNYGYTF.

The chain combines TRBV19 with TRBJ1-3, with D unclear. The germline gives CDR1 LNHDA, CDR2 SQIVND (reference sequence). The CDR3 contains 14 residues. Trimming cost V 5 bases and J 1 base, with 9 bases left between them. The CDR3 DNA is TGTGCCAGTAGTGAGGGTTGGTCTGGAAACACCATATATTTT. Protein: CASSEGWSGNTIYF.

The chain carries TRBV15 and TRBJ2-7; no firm D call. CDR3 size: 14 residues. Germline CDR1 reads LNHNV; CDR2 reads YYDKDF (reference sequence). V was shortened by 0 bases and J by 7 bases, with 13 bases between the two germline ends. The DNA for the CDR3 is TGTGCCACCAGCAGAGATCTACGCGATTGGGAGCAGTACTTC. Amino acids: CATSRDLRDWEQYF.

V gene TRBV6-5 combines with J gene TRBJ2-2; TRBD2 matches at 8 bases. Germline lookup yields CDR1 MNHEY and CDR2 SVGAGI. The CDR3 runs 14 residues. After removal of 6 bases from V and 6 bases from J, the junction contained 6 bases not matched to a gene. CDR3 sequence (DNA): TGTGCCAGCAGAACCGGGACTAGTTCCGGGGAGCTGTTTTTT. This codes for CASRTGTSSGELFF.

This clone came up a few times. The V call is TRBV5-1, the J call TRBJ2-1; D ambiguous. Deletions cut 5 bases from V and 1 base from J, with 7 bases between. Germline V gene data show CDR1 as SGHRS and CDR2 as YFSETQ. The CDR3 totals 13 residues. This CDR3 is CASRQLSYNEQFF. For the CDR3, the DNA is TGCGCCAGCAGGCAGCTGTCCTACAATGAGCAGTTCTTC. Based on the CDR3 plus reference TRBV5-1 and TRBJ2-1, the full variable domain is KAGVTQTPRYLIKTRGQQVTLSCSPISGHRSVSWYQQTPGQGLQFLFEYFSETQRNKGNFPGRFSGRQFSNSRSEMNVSTLELGDSALYLCASRQLSYNEQFFGPGTRLTVL.

In this sample, this clone turned up once. This chain uses TRBV29-1 with TRBJ2-2, with 10 bases fitting TRBD2. Germline-derived CDR1 and CDR2 are SQVTM and ANQGSEA. This CDR3 comprises 15 residues. The trim removed 6 bases at V and 3 bases at J, leaving 7 bases unmatched. Here the CDR3 reads CSVPGLAYDTGELFF. The CDR3 DNA is TGCAGCGTCCCGGGACTAGCGTACGACACCGGGGAGCTGTTTTTT.

This sequence joins TRBV7-2 and TRBJ2-1, with 8 positions matching TRBD1. J lost 1 base, V lost 8 bases, and 7 bases had no gene match. Germline loops: CDR1 SGHTA, CDR2 FQGNSA. The length of the CDR3 is 15 residues. Here the CDR3 DNA reads TGTGCCAGCGCTCAGGGGGCTTATTCCTACAATGAGCAGTTCTTC. This codes for CASAQGAYSYNEQFF.

This clone was recorded only once. The genes are TRBV19 and TRBJ1-1; D is unclear. Per germline, CDR1 LNHDA and CDR2 SQIVND (reference sequence). V lost 6 bases, J lost 1 base, and 9 bases lay in between. The CDR3 consists of 13 residues. CDR3 coding DNA: TGTGCCAGTAGCACTCAGGAGAACACTGAAGCTTTCTTT. Translated, it gives CASSTQENTEAFF.

This clone was seen a handful of times. J is TRBJ1-5 and V is TRBV2; 7 nucleotides line up with TRBD1. CDR1 is SNHLY and CDR2 is FYNNEI in the germline V gene. J was trimmed by 4 bases and V by 8 bases; bases with no gene match: 11. CDR3 length: 15 amino acids. The CDR3 protein is CASGPLGQYNQPQHF. As DNA, the CDR3 is TGTGCCAGCGGACCCCTGGGACAGTATAATCAGCCCCAGCATTTT.

This clone was counted between two and nine times. The gene calls are TRBV28 and TRBJ1-1; D might be TRBD1 (6 bases). V was cut by 10 bases and J by 0 bases, with 12 bases left in between. The CDR3 contains 13 residues. The V gene's germline CDR1 is MDHEN and CDR2 SYDVKM. This CDR3 reads CATSGDMNTEAFF. CDR3 DNA sequence: TGTGCCACCTCGGGGGACATGAACACTGAAGCTTTCTTT. Supplemented by reference TRBV28 and TRBJ1-1, the full variable domain reads DVKVTQSSRYLVKRTGEKVFLECVQDMDHENMFWYRQDPGLGLRLIYFSYDVKMKEKGDIPEGYSVSREKKERFSLILESASTNQTSMYLCATSGDMNTEAFFGQGTRLTVV.

The gene calls are TRBV25-1 and TRBJ2-3; 10 nucleotides agree with TRBD2. Trimming at V came to 6 bases and at J to 4 bases, leaving 4 bases not matched to a gene. Germline V gene lookup returns CDR1 MGHDK and CDR2 SYGVNS. CDR3 length: 14 amino acids. The CDR3 loop reads CASRIAGGSDTQYF. The CDR3 nucleotides are TGTGCCAGCAGGATAGCGGGGGGTTCAGATACGCAGTATTTT.

The chain recombines TRBV7-9 with TRBJ1-1, with TRBD1 matching 7 bases. This CDR3 is built from 14 residues. V shed 5 bases and J 4 bases; nucleotides not matched to a gene: 7. The germline V gene has CDR1 SEHNR and CDR2 FQNEAQ (reference sequence). CDR3 bases: TGTGCCAGCAGCCGGCGACAGGGAACCACTGAAGCTTTCTTT. Translation gives CASSRRQGTTEAFF.

The chain recombines TRBV7-2 with TRBJ1-5, with 9 bases fitting TRBD1. The CDR3 totals 14 residues. Trimming removed 5 bases from V and 5 bases from J; junction bases left unmatched: 4. CDR1 is SGHTA and CDR2 is FQGNSA in the germline V gene. The CDR3 DNA is TGTGCCAGCAGCCCGGACAGGGGTCATCAGCCCCAGCATTTT. Its translation: CASSPDRGHQPQHF.

The chain recombines TRBV7-2 with TRBJ1-2, with 12 bases fitting TRBD1. CDR1 is SGHTA and CDR2 is FQGNSA in the germline V gene. The CDR3 is 16 amino acids. V lost 6 bases, J lost 5 bases, and 10 bases stayed unmatched. CDR3 coding DNA: TGTGCCAGCAGTACCGGGACAGGGGGCGCGGGGTATGGCTACACCTTC. Encoded protein: CASSTGTGGAGYGYTF.

This sequence joins TRBV19 and TRBJ1-2; 10 nucleotides line up with TRBD1. V was pared by 4 bases and J by 7 bases, with 9 bases of the junction left unmatched. This CDR3 region has 15 residues. The germline V gene has CDR1 LNHDA and CDR2 SQIVND (reference sequence). The CDR3 region is CASSTTGQGVSGYTF. The CDR3 DNA is TGTGCCAGTAGTACGACCGGACAGGGGGTGAGTGGCTACACCTTC.

This clone occurred once. The gene calls are TRBV19 and TRBJ1-1; 7 bases fit TRBD1. This CDR3 is built from 14 residues. V shed 7 bases, J shed 2 bases, and the junction held 7 bases outside the gene matches. CDR1 is LNHDA, CDR2 SQIVND, per germline (reference sequence). The CDR3 DNA follows: TGTGCCAGTAATTTTGGACAGGCTAACACTGAAGCTTTCTTT. Its protein product is CASNFGQANTEAFF.